This T cell receptor beta chain was sequenced in a study of T cells in tuberculosis. Repertoires were generated with immunoSEQ multiplex PCR, while TCRdb's copy carries only in-frame clones and drops some. Of some 25,000 clones listed, around 95% were seen once; the top ten hold almost 9.5%. Findings and limits, study-wide: Selection depended on which cryopreserved specimens were available.

This CDR3 contains 15 residues. V was clipped by 7 bases and J by 1 base; unmatched bases: 11. From germline, CDR1 is SGHDT and CDR2 YYEEEE. Concerning this clone itself: Antigen: not known.

The chain combines TRBV5-6 with TRBJ2-7; 7 bases are a match to TRBD1. The sequenced material came from PBMCs. The TCR originated in a donor between 10 and 29 years old with latent tuberculosis or without tuberculosis infection. The CDR3 spells CASGEATGSSYEQYF. The DNA for the CDR3 is TGTGCCAGCGGAGAAGCGACAGGGTCGTCCTACGAGCAGTACTTC.